Reported below is one TCR beta chain. The V gene end was trimmed by 6 bases and the J gene end by 3 bases; junction bases not matched to a gene: 13. CDR3 length: 16 residues. Germline V gene lookup returns CDR1 SNHLY and CDR2 FYNNEI. The assay was immunoSEQ multiplex PCR, and TCRdb's table has in-frame clones only and misses some. The sample contains about 59,000 clones, over 85% of which appear only once. This specimen comes from a study of T cells in localized non-small cell lung cancer. This specimen was peripheral blood, taken before any cancer treatment. The V call is TRBV2, the J call TRBJ2-7, with TRBD2 matching 8 bases. This TCR was recovered from a man between 35 and 75 years old with stage I squamous cell lung carcinoma. The CDR3 is CASRLGGSGTYYEQYF. The CDR3, as DNA: TGTGCCAGCAGACTAGGTGGTAGCGGGACCTACTACGAGCAGTACTTC.